These T cell receptor beta chains were read from a single sample in a study of CD8 T cells in Susac syndrome. TCRdb re-called the immunoSEQ multiplex PCR reads with MiXCR, one entry per CDR3 protein. Here the sample spans about 200,000 distinct CDR3 sequences, approximately 95% being singletons. The sequencing sample was made of CD4+ T cells from PBMCs. These receptors were taken from a human donor in good health. Both conserved end residues are part of each CDR3. D genes are given only for firm matches. Some rows have no size entry. The others give once, few or many, or a class for an expanded clone.

CDR3aa	CDR3nt	d_gene	abundance	v_gene	j_gene
CSVALVWGGYYYGYTF	TGCAGCGTTGCTCTCGTGTGGGGGGGATATTACTATGGCTACACCTTC	-	-	TRBV29-1	TRBJ1-2
CSAMRQGRSEQYF	TGCAGTGCTATGAGACAGGGACGTAGTGAGCAGTACTTC	TRBD1	-	TRBV20-1	TRBJ2-7
CASRGGVSTDTQYF	TGTGCCAGCAGGGGTGGGGTTAGCACAGATACGCAGTATTTT	-	-	TRBV12-3/TRBV12-4	TRBJ2-3
CSPKGASYNEQFF	TGCAGTCCTAAGGGGGCTTCCTACAATGAGCAGTTCTTC	TRBD1	-	TRBV20-1	TRBJ2-1
CASTKFGGWEQYF	TGTGCCAGCACCAAGTTCGGGGGTTGGGAGCAGTACTTC	-	-	TRBV6-5	TRBJ2-7
CASSLPSGRFGAGELFF	TGTGCCAGCAGTTTACCTAGCGGGAGGTTCGGGGCCGGGGAGCTGTTTTTT	TRBD2	-	TRBV12-3/TRBV12-4	TRBJ2-2
CASSQDSGDHQPQHF	TGCGCCAGCAGCCAAGATTCCGGAGACCACCAGCCCCAGCATTTT	-	-	TRBV4-1	TRBJ1-5
CASTGQFNQPQHF	TGTGCCAGCACGGGACAGTTCAATCAGCCCCAGCATTTT	TRBD1	-	TRBV2	TRBJ1-5
CSVEGALSEGDEQFF	TGCAGCGTTGAAGGGGCTCTAAGCGAAGGAGATGAGCAGTTCTTC	-	-	TRBV29-1	TRBJ2-1
CASSQDRESTRKYF	TGCGCCAGCAGCCAAGATCGGGAGAGTACTCGCAAGTATTTT	-	-	TRBV4-3	TRBJ2-3
CSAPGTPATQYF	TGCAGTGCTCCCGGGACACCGGCCACCCAGTACTTC	-	-	TRBV20-1	TRBJ2-5
CASSQVRTSVELFF	TGTGCCAGCAGCCAAGTTCGGACTAGCGTGGAACTGTTTTTT	TRBD2	-	TRBV3-1	TRBJ2-2
CASSLGQGDGYTF	TGCGCCAGCAGCTTGGGACAGGGAGACGGCTACACCTTC	TRBD1	-	TRBV5-1	TRBJ1-2
CASSPFASGSMNEQFF	TGCGCCAGCAGTCCCTTCGCTAGCGGGAGTATGAATGAGCAGTTCTTC	TRBD2	-	TRBV5-1	TRBJ2-1
CASSRERLNEKLFF	TGTGCCAGCAGTCGGGAAAGGCTGAATGAAAAACTGTTTTTT	-	-	TRBV12-3/TRBV12-4	TRBJ1-4
CASSLVPGGVTDTQYF	TGTGCCAGCAGCTTAGTTCCGGGGGGAGTCACAGATACGCAGTATTTT	TRBD2	-	TRBV11-2	TRBJ2-3
CASSLAVTGETQYF	TGTGCCAGCAGCTTAGCGGTGACGGGAGAGACCCAGTACTTC	-	-	TRBV11-2	TRBJ2-5
CSARDGQGARDTQYF	TGCAGTGCTAGAGATGGCCAGGGGGCACGGGATACGCAGTATTTT	TRBD1	-	TRBV20-1	TRBJ2-3
CASSQDRESPWHQPQHF	TGCGCCAGCAGCCAAGACCGGGAGAGCCCTTGGCATCAGCCCCAGCATTTT	-	-	TRBV4-3	TRBJ1-5
CSAGFPEGGYTF	TGCAGCGCAGGGTTCCCCGAAGGAGGCTACACCTTC	-	-	TRBV29-1	TRBJ1-2
CATSRTGQGTDTQYF	TGTGCCACCAGCAGGACGGGACAGGGAACAGATACGCAGTATTTT	TRBD1	-	TRBV15	TRBJ2-3
CSARQQGTEAFF	TGCAGTGCTAGACAACAGGGGACTGAAGCTTTCTTT	TRBD1	-	TRBV20-1	TRBJ1-1
CASSLMRGTYNEQFF	TGTGCCAGCAGCTTAATGCGGGGTACCTACAATGAGCAGTTCTTC	-	-	TRBV11-2	TRBJ2-1
CASSPDQETQYF	TGTGCCAGCTCACCAGATCAAGAGACCCAGTACTTC	-	few	TRBV18	TRBJ2-5
CASSRDNRGNYGYTF	TGTGCCAGCAGCCGCGACAACAGGGGAAACTATGGCTACACCTTC	TRBD1	-	TRBV28	TRBJ1-2
CSARQGLGNTEAFF	TGCAGTGCTAGACAAGGGCTTGGGAACACTGAAGCTTTCTTT	-	-	TRBV20-1	TRBJ1-1
CASAGGPPGNTIYF	TGTGCCAGTGCCGGGGGGCCTCCGGGAAACACCATATATTTT	-	-	TRBV19	TRBJ1-3
CASSRRDGEQFF	TGTGCCAGCAGCCGCAGGGACGGTGAGCAGTTCTTC	-	-	TRBV7-6	TRBJ2-1
CSARDPQNSSYNEQFF	TGCAGTGCTAGAGATCCCCAAAACAGCTCCTACAATGAGCAGTTCTTC	-	-	TRBV20-1	TRBJ2-1
CASSVYGGTDTQYF	TGTGCCAGCAGTGTTTACGGTGGCACAGATACGCAGTATTTT	-	-	TRBV25-1	TRBJ2-3
CASSPGGGRAKNIQYF	TGTGCCAGCAGCCCCGGTGGGGGCAGAGCCAAAAACATTCAGTACTTC	-	-	TRBV7-2	TRBJ2-4
CASSMGNYGYTF	TGTGCCAGCAGCATGGGAAACTATGGCTACACCTTC	-	-	TRBV9	TRBJ1-2
CASSMIGGGPYGYTF	TGTGCCAGCAGTATGATCGGAGGGGGCCCCTATGGCTACACCTTC	TRBD1	-	TRBV12-3/TRBV12-4	TRBJ1-2
CASSQALRAAQHF	TGCGCCAGCAGCCAAGCCCTCAGGGCAGCCCAGCATTTT	-	-	TRBV4-1	TRBJ1-5
CASGPVYGYTF	TGTGCCAGCGGACCTGTCTATGGCTACACCTTC	-	-	TRBV27	TRBJ1-2
CASSQGEGTEAFF	TGTGCCAGCAGTCAGGGGGAAGGCACTGAAGCTTTCTTT	TRBD1	-	TRBV2	TRBJ1-1
CASSQVGAGGPGGGHNEQFF	TGTGCCAGCAGCCAAGTGGGAGCGGGAGGGCCAGGGGGTGGGCACAATGAGCAGTTCTTC	TRBD2	-	TRBV4-2	TRBJ2-1
CASSSPTGSSSYNEQFF	TGTGCCAGCAGCTCCCCCACGGGCTCAAGCTCCTACAATGAGCAGTTCTTC	-	-	TRBV28	TRBJ2-1
CASSTDIDQPQHF	TGTGCCAGCAGCACGGATATAGATCAGCCCCAGCATTTT	-	-	TRBV14	TRBJ1-5
CASSPLFSVVLQETQYF	TGTGCCAGCAGTCCCCTATTTTCGGTCGTGCTCCAAGAGACCCAGTACTTC	-	once	TRBV28	TRBJ2-5
CSAPLGQSGRETQYF	TGCAGTGCCCCCCTAGGACAGTCAGGGAGGGAGACCCAGTACTTC	-	-	TRBV20-1	TRBJ2-5
CASSLRPSNTEAFF	TGCGCCAGCAGCTTGCGCCCTTCGAACACTGAAGCTTTCTTT	-	-	TRBV5-1	TRBJ1-1
CASSLGQVLVAFF	TGTGCCAGCAGCCTTGGACAGGTCTTAGTTGCTTTCTTT	TRBD1	-	TRBV7-2	TRBJ1-1
CSARSPAGGLQETQYF	TGCAGTGCTAGATCTCCGGCGGGGGGGCTTCAAGAGACCCAGTACTTC	TRBD2	-	TRBV20-1	TRBJ2-5